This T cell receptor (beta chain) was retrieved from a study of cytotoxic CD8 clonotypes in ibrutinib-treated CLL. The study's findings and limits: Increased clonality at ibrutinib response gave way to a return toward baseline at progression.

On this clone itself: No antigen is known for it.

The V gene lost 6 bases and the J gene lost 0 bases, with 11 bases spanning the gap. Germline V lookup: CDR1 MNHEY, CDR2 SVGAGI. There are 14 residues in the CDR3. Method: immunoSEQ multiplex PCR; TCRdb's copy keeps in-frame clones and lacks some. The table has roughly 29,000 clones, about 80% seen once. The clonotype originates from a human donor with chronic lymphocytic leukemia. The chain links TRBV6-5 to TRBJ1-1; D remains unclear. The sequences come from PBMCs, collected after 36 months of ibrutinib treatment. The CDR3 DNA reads TGTGCCAGCAGGCAGCCGGGTCTGAACACTGAAGCTTTCTTT. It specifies CASRQPGLNTEAFF.